This T cell receptor (beta chain) was recorded in a study of CD8 T cells in Susac syndrome. A quantity of roughly 0.5 to 1 ug RNA underwent reverse transcription using random hexamers. Across 54 Vbeta and 13 Jbeta, TCR beta CDR3 was amplified with immunoSEQ multiplex PCR. TCRdb fed the immunoSEQ multiplex PCR reads into MiXCR, producing one record per CDR3 protein. The repertoire includes some 150,000 distinct CDR3 sequences, 85% to 95% of them detected once, and approximately 0.17% sits in the top ten. This sequence was found in a human donor with Susac syndrome. Input material: CD4+ T cells from PBMCs.

The CDR3 here is CATRTGGETQYF. CDR3 nucleotides: TGTGCCACCAGGACAGGGGGCGAGACCCAGTACTTC. The genes are TRBV2 and TRBJ2-5; 11 nucleotides align to TRBD1. The junction had 3 bases not matched to a gene; V was cut back by 10 bases and J by 5 bases. This CDR3 spans 12 amino acids. CDR1 and CDR2 (germline): SNHLY, FYNNEI. The variable domain in full, completed from reference TRBV2 and TRBJ2-5, reads EPEVTQTPSHQVTQMGQEVILRCVPISNHLYFYWYRQILGQKVEFLVSFYNNEISEKSEIFDDQFSVERPDGSNFTLKIRSTKLEDSAMYFCATRTGGETQYFGPGTRLLVL.